A single sample is the source of the 26 T cell receptor beta chains below, sequenced in a study of blood T cell repertoires in COVID-19. Assay used: immunoSEQ multiplex PCR; TCRdb lists only in-frame clones, some missing. The data show about 80,000 clones, around four fifths seen once. Specimen: peripheral blood. All receptors derive from a man in his 60s with COVID-19, enrolled during active disease.

The chain has TRBV5-1 and TRBJ2-5; perhaps TRBD2 as D (6 bases). Trimming removed 0 bases from V and 4 bases from J, with 10 bases in between. CDR3 length: 14 residues. CDR1 is SGHRS and CDR2 is YFSETQ in the germline V gene. The CDR3 DNA reads TGCGCCAGCAGCTTGGGACTAGTAGGAGAGACCCAGTACTTC. Its translation: CASSLGLVGETQYF.

This clone was observed a handful of times. One junction end disagrees with the germline gene, perhaps due to a read error. The chain has TRBV7-7 and TRBJ2-1; possible D gene TRBD1, 5 bases. The CDR3 spans 15 residues. Germline V gives CDR1 SSHAT, CDR2 FNYEAQ (reference sequence). CDR3 bases: TGTGCTAGCAGCTTTAACCTACAGGCGGTCAATGAGCAGTTCTTC. Protein: CASSFNLQAVNEQFF.

CDR3 sequence: CASSPWTGQNTEAFF. The CDR3, as DNA: TGTGCCAGCAGTCCTTGGACAGGGCAGAACACTGAAGCTTTCTTT. The chain employs TRBV6-5 and TRBJ1-1; 8 bases agree with TRBD1. The germline CDR1 and CDR2 sequences are MNHEY and SVGAGI. The CDR3 extends over 15 amino acids. V lost 5 bases, J lost 1 base, and 6 bases stayed unmatched.

The chain couples TRBV5-6 to TRBJ1-1, with D tentatively TRBD1 (6 bases). Trimming shortened V by 4 bases and J by 1 base, and 17 bases separated the two germline ends. The CDR3 is 16 residues long. Germline CDR1 reads SGHDT; CDR2 reads YYEEEE. The CDR3 region is CASSPGWGGKNTEAFF. CDR3 DNA: TGTGCCAGCAGCCCCGGCTGGGGGGGCAAGAACACTGAAGCTTTCTTT.

The gene calls are TRBV15 and TRBJ2-5, with D possibly TRBD2 on 6 matching bases. The CDR3 is 15 residues long. V shed 3 bases and J shed 5 bases, with 16 bases lying between them. CDR1 and CDR2 from the germline V gene are LNHNV and YYDKDF (reference sequence). The CDR3 region has the DNA TGTGCCACCAGCAGTGACCGTAGACTAGTTGAGACCCAGTACTTC. Translating gives CATSSDRRLVETQYF.

The chain employs TRBV5-4 and TRBJ1-2, with 7 positions matching TRBD1. Per germline, CDR1 SGHNT and CDR2 YYREEE (reference sequence). This CDR3 is 14 amino acids long. With 3 bases clipped from V and 8 bases from J, the junction kept 10 bases outside the gene matches. CDR3 amino acids: CASSSQTGTSGYTF. Written as DNA, the CDR3 is TGTGCCAGCAGCTCTCAGACAGGGACGAGCGGCTACACCTTC.

The rearrangement joins TRBV7-3 to TRBJ2-1; the match to TRBD2 covers 9 bases. The V segment lost 5 bases and the J segment 4 bases; nucleotides outside the gene matches: 9. CDR3 length equals 16 residues. CDR1 SGHTA and CDR2 FQGTGA come from the germline V gene. The CDR3 sequence: CASSPSSGSGYNEQFF. The CDR3 nucleotides are TGTGCCAGCAGCCCGAGTAGCGGGAGCGGATACAATGAGCAGTTCTTC.

The chain links TRBV4-1 to TRBJ2-1, with D possibly TRBD1 on 6 matching bases. The CDR3 loop spans 14 amino acids. V was clipped by 3 bases and J by 5 bases, with 11 bases between them. The germline CDR1 and CDR2 sequences are MGHRA and YSYEKL. The CDR3 sequence: CASSHLTGNNEQFF. The CDR3, as DNA: TGCGCCAGCAGCCACCTAACAGGGAACAATGAGCAGTTCTTC.

The chain combines TRBV18 with TRBJ1-1; 7 nucleotides line up with TRBD1. V dropped 4 bases and J dropped 0; count of bases not matched to a gene: 14. Germline values: CDR1 KGHSH, CDR2 LQKENI. The length of the CDR3 is 18 residues. The CDR3 DNA sequence: TGTGCCAGCTCACAAACAGGGGCCGCTTCAGTCATGAACACTGAAGCTTTCTTT. It is translated as CASSQTGAASVMNTEAFF.

The chain joins TRBV5-4 to TRBJ2-1, with D possibly matching TRBD2 (6 bases). This CDR3 is 13 amino acids long. In germline, CDR1 is SGHNT, CDR2 YYREEE (reference sequence). Trimming left V 4 bases short and J 7 bases short, with 12 bases between. In DNA, the CDR3 is TGTGCCAGCAGCCGCTCAGGAGGGAATGAGCAGTTCTTC. Protein sequence: CASSRSGGNEQFF.

The gene calls are TRBV6-5 and TRBJ2-3, with D maybe TRBD1 (5 bases). Trimming stripped 6 bases from V and 2 bases from J, with 12 bases between. Germline V gene lookup returns CDR1 MNHEY and CDR2 SVGAGI. The CDR3 has 14 residues. The CDR3 DNA sequence: TGTGCCAGCAGCCCCCCAGGGATCACAGATACGCAGTATTTT. This encodes CASSPPGITDTQYF.

The J gene is TRBJ1-2, the V gene TRBV27; unclear D gene. Trimming left V 5 bases short and J 4 bases short, with 14 bases between. Germline V gives CDR1 MNHEY, CDR2 SMNVEV (reference sequence). The CDR3 covers 14 residues. CDR3 protein: CASSRSVVSYGYTF. The DNA of the CDR3 is TGTGCCAGCAGTCGGAGCGTCGTTAGCTATGGCTACACCTTC.

The rearrangement uses TRBV18 and TRBJ1-4; D remains ambiguous. CDR1 is KGHSH, CDR2 LQKENI, per germline. This CDR3 region has 13 residues. Trimming left V 5 bases short and J 5 bases short, with 9 bases between. CDR3 protein: CASSSELNEKLFF. For the CDR3, the DNA is TGTGCCAGCTCATCGGAGTTAAATGAAAAACTGTTTTTT.

The rearrangement uses TRBV11-2 and TRBJ1-3; no clear D gene. The V gene lost 3 bases and the J gene lost 6 bases, with 9 bases spanning the gap. From germline, CDR1 is SGHAT and CDR2 FQNNGV. This CDR3 spans 13 amino acids. The CDR3 DNA sequence: TGTGCCAGCAGCTTCTGGGAGGAAAACACCATATATTTT. Translating it yields CASSFWEENTIYF.

This rearrangement joins TRBV18 to TRBJ2-3; a weak D match, TRBD1 (6 bases). The CDR3 contains 15 residues. The germline V gene encodes CDR1 KGHSH and CDR2 LQKENI. V was shortened by 3 bases and J by 0 bases, with 10 bases between the two germline ends. As DNA, the CDR3 is TGTGCCAGCTCACCCCAGACAGGCAGCACAGATACGCAGTATTTT. Translated, it gives CASSPQTGSTDTQYF.

J is TRBJ1-2 and V is TRBV11-3, with TRBD1 as a possible D gene (5 bases). This CDR3 has 14 amino acids. The ends were cut back, 2 bases at V and 4 bases at J, with 11 bases in the middle. Per the germline V gene, CDR1 is SGHNT and CDR2 is YENEEA. CDR3 region: CASSLSRQGYGYTF. The DNA for the CDR3 is TGTGCCAGCAGCTTATCAAGGCAGGGCTATGGCTACACCTTC.

The chain uses TRBV30 and TRBJ2-2, with unresolved D. From germline, CDR1 is GTSNPN and CDR2 SVGIG (reference sequence). V gave up 0 bases and J gave up 6 bases, with 14 bases separating them. The CDR3 consists of 15 residues. The CDR3 DNA sequence: TGTGCCTGGAGTGTATCCGGTAGAACCCCCGGGGAGCTGTTTTTT. This sequence encodes CAWSVSGRTPGELFF.

The chain uses TRBV19 and TRBJ1-6; 10 nucleotides line up with TRBD1. Per the germline V gene, CDR1 is LNHDA and CDR2 is SQIVND (reference sequence). CDR3 length equals 13 residues. V lost 8 bases to trimming and J lost 10 bases; unmatched junction nucleotides: 5. This chain's CDR3 is CASGDRGGSPLHF. CDR3 nucleotide sequence: TGTGCCAGTGGGGACAGGGGAGGATCACCCCTCCACTTT.

The CDR3 bases are TGCAGCGTTCGTATACTAGCGGGCACCGGGGAGCTGTTTTTT. Protein product: CSVRILAGTGELFF. J is TRBJ2-2 and V is TRBV29-1; TRBD2 matches 9 bases. This CDR3 is built from 14 residues. Germline V gene sequence: CDR1 SQVTM, CDR2 ANQGSEA. With 5 bases clipped from V and 4 bases from J, the junction kept 5 bases outside the gene matches.

The V gene is TRBV5-1, the J gene TRBJ1-6; TRBD1 matches 7 bases. V shed 5 bases, J shed 6 bases, and the junction held 8 bases outside the gene matches. The germline V gene has CDR1 SGHRS and CDR2 YFSETQ. The CDR3 is made up of 15 amino acids. CDR3 sequence: CASSEQTGSNSPLHF. The CDR3 DNA is TGCGCCAGCAGTGAACAGACAGGGAGTAATTCACCCCTCCACTTT.

The V call is TRBV7-2, the J call TRBJ2-4; 9 positions agree with TRBD1. The CDR3 totals 15 residues. Per the germline V gene, CDR1 is SGHTA and CDR2 is FQGNSA. With 0 bases clipped from V and 6 bases from J, the junction kept 3 bases outside the gene matches. CDR3 amino acids: CASSLAGQGLNIQYF. The CDR3 DNA sequence: TGTGCCAGCAGCTTAGCGGGACAGGGATTAAACATTCAGTACTTC.

V is TRBV2 and J is TRBJ2-6; D perhaps matches TRBD2 (5 bases). The ends were cut back, 7 bases at V and 2 bases at J, with 12 bases in the middle. The CDR3 runs 15 residues. Germline CDR1 is SNHLY and CDR2 is FYNNEI. CDR3 sequence reads: CASTRDGAGANVLTF. The CDR3, as DNA: TGTGCCAGCACCCGCGACGGGGCTGGGGCCAACGTCCTGACTTTC.

The rearrangement links TRBV30 to TRBJ2-7, with a tentative D call TRBD1 (6 bases). There are 12 residues in the CDR3. Looked up from germline, CDR1 is GTSNPN and CDR2 is SVGIG (reference sequence). V dropped 5 bases and J dropped 0 bases, with 8 bases sitting between them. The DNA of the CDR3 is TGTGCCTGGGGGGACAACTCCTACGAGCAGTACTTC. Amino acid sequence: CAWGDNSYEQYF.

The V and J genes are TRBV24-1 and TRBJ1-1, with no clear D. The germline gives CDR1 KGHDR, CDR2 SFDVKD. V shed 6 bases and J shed 0 bases, with 13 bases lying between them. The CDR3 is 15 residues long. The CDR3, as DNA: TGTGCCACCAGTCGGGTGAGGGAGTTGAACACTGAAGCTTTCTTT. This gives the protein CATSRVRELNTEAFF.

CDR3 nucleotide sequence: TGTGCCAGCAGACAGGGAAGGGTCGGACAGCCCCAGCATTTT. Translated, it gives CASRQGRVGQPQHF. This chain joins TRBV16 and TRBJ1-5; maybe TRBD1 (6 bases). V dropped 6 bases and J dropped 7 bases, with 16 bases sitting between them. CDR1 KGHSY and CDR2 FQNENV come from the germline V gene. The CDR3 sequence is 14 residues long.

This CDR3 reads CASSGWGQGGNEKLFF. The CDR3 nucleotides read TGTGCCAGCAGCGGCTGGGGACAGGGCGGCAATGAAAAACTGTTTTTT. This chain uses TRBV7-9 with TRBJ1-4; 9 bases agree with TRBD1. The CDR3 is 16 amino acids. The V gene end was trimmed by 5 bases and the J gene end by 5 bases; junction bases not matched to a gene: 9. Germline V gene lookup returns CDR1 SEHNR and CDR2 FQNEAQ (reference sequence).